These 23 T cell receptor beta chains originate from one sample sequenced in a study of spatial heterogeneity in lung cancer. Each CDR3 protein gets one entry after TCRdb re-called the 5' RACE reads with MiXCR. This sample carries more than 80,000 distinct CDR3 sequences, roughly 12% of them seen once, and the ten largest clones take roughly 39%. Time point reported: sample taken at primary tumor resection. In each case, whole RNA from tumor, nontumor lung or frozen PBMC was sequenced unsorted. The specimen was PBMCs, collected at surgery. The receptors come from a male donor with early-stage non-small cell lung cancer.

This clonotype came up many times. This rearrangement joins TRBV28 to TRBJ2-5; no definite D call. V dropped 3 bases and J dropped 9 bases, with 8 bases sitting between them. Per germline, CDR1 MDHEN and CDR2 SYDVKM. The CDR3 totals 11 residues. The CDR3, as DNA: TGTGCCAGCAGTTTTTTACGGGCCCAGTACTTC. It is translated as CASSFLRAQYF.

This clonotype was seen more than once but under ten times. CDR3 DNA sequence: TGCGCCAGCAGCGCCGGGACTGCACTCCGGGAGGAGTTCTTC. This encodes CASSAGTALREEFF. The rearrangement links TRBV5-1 to TRBJ2-1; 7 nucleotides align to TRBD2. The CDR3 is 14 residues long. Germline values: CDR1 SGHRS, CDR2 YFSETQ. V was pared by 4 bases and J by 14 bases, with 15 bases of the junction left unmatched.

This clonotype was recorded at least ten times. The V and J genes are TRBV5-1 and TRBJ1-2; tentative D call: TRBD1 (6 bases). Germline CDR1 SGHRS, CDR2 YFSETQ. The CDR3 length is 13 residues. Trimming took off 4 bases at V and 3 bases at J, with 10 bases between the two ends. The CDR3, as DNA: TGCGCCAGCAGCCAGGACAGTGACTATGGCTACACCTTC. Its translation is CASSQDSDYGYTF.

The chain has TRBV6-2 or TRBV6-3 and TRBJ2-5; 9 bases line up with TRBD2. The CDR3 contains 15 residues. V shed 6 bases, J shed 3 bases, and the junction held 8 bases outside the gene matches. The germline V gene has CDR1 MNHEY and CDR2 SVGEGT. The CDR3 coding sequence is TGTGCCAGCAGAAGCGGGGGGCCCCAAGAAGAGACCCAGTACTTC. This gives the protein CASRSGGPQEETQYF.

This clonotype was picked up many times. The chain's CDR3 is CASSQGWNTEAFF. In nucleotides, the CDR3 is TGTGCCAGCAGCCAAGGTTGGAACACTGAAGCTTTCTTT. The V and J genes are TRBV3-1 and TRBJ1-1; no clear D. This CDR3 contains 13 residues. CDR1 and CDR2 from the germline V gene are LGHDT and YNNKEL (reference sequence). V lost 1 base and J 1 base, leaving 4 bases between the germline ends.

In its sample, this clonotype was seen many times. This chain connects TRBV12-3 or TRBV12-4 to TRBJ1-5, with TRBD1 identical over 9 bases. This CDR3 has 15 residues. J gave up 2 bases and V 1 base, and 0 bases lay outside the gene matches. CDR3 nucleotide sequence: TGTGCCAGCAGTTTAGGGACAGGGGGCAATCAGCCCCAGCATTTT. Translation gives CASSLGTGGNQPQHF.

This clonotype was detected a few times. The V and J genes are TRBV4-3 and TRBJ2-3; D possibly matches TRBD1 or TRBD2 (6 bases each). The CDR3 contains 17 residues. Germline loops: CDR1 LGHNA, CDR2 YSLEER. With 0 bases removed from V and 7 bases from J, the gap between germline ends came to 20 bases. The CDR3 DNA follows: TGCGCCAGCAGCCAAGATACCGGGGGCGTCCAAGCGAATACGCAGTATTTT. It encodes CASSQDTGGVQANTQYF.

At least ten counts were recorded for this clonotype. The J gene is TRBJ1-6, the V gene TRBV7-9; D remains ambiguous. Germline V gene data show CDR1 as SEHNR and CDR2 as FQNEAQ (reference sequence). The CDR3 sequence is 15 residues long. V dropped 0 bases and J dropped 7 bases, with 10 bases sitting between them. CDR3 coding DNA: TGTGCCAGCAGCTTAGCGGCCGGACCGAATTCACCCCTCCACTTT. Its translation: CASSLAAGPNSPLHF.

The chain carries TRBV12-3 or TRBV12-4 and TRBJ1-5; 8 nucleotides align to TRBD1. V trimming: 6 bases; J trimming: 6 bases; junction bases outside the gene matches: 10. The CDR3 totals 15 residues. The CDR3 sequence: CASSSGGGKTQPQHF. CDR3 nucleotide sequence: TGTGCCAGCAGCTCAGGGGGCGGGAAGACTCAGCCCCAGCATTTT.

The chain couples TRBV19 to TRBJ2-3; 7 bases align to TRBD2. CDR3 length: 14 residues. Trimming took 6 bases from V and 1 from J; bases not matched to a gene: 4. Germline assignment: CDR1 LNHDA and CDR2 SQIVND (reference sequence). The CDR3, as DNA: TGTGCCAGTAGCGACCGGGGGGGCACAGATACGCAGTATTTT. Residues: CASSDRGGTDTQYF.

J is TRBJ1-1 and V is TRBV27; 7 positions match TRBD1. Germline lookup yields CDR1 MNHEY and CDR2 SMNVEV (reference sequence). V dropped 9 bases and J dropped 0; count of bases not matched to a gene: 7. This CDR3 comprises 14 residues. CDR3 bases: TGTGCCAGTAAAAAACAGGGGATGAACACTGAAGCTTTCTTT. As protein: CASKKQGMNTEAFF.

The CDR3 DNA reads TGCAGTGCTATAGACCCCACAGGCCCGGACACTGAAGCTTTCTTT. As protein: CSAIDPTGPDTEAFF. This sequence joins TRBV20-1 and TRBJ1-1, with D tentatively TRBD1 (5 bases). Germline assignment: CDR1 DFQATT and CDR2 SNEGSKA (reference sequence). The CDR3 loop spans 15 amino acids. V shed 4 bases and J shed 3 bases, with 18 bases lying between them.

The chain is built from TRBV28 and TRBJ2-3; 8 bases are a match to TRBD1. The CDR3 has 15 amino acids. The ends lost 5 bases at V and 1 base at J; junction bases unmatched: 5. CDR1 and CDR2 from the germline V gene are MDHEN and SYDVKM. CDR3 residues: CASSPTTGGTDTQYF. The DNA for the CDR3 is TGTGCCAGCAGTCCTACGACAGGGGGCACAGATACGCAGTATTTT.

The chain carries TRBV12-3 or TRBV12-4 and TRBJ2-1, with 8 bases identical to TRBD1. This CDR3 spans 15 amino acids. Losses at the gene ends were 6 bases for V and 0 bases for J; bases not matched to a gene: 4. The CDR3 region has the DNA TGTGCCAGCAGCCGGACAGGGACCTCCTACAATGAGCAGTTCTTC. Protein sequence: CASSRTGTSYNEQFF.

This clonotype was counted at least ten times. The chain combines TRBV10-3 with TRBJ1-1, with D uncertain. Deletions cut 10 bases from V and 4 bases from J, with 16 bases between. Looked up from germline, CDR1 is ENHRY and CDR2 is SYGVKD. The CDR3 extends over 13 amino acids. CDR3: CATAREEGTEAFF. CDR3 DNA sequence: TGTGCCACTGCACGGGAGGAGGGCACTGAAGCTTTCTTT.

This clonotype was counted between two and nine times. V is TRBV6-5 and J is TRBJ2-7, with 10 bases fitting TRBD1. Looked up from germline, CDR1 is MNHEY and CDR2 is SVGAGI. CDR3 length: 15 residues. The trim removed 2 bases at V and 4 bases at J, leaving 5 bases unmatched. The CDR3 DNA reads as TGTGCCAGCAGTTACCGGGACAGGGGACCGTACGAGCAGTACTTC. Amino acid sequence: CASSYRDRGPYEQYF.

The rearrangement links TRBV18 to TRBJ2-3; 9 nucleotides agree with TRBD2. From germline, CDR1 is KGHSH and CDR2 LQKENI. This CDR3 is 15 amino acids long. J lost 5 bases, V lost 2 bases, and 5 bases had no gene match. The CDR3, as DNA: TGTGCCAGCTCACCAGAGGGACTAGCCCGAGATACGCAGTATTTT. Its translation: CASSPEGLARDTQYF.

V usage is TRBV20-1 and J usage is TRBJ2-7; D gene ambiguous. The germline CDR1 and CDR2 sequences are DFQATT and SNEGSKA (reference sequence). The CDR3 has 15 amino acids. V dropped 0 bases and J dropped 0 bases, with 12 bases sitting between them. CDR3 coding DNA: TGCAGTGCTAGAGATCGTCCTGCCAGCTCCTACGAGCAGTACTTC. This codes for CSARDRPASSYEQYF.

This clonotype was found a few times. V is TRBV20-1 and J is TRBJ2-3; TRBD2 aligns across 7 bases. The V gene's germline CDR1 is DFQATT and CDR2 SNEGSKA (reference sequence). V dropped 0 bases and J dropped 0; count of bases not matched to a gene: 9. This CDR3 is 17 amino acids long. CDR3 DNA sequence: TGCAGTGCTAGAGACGGGGGGACGGCCGATAGCACAGATACGCAGTATTTT. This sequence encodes CSARDGGTADSTDTQYF.

The CDR3 region has the DNA TGTGCCAGCAGGGGTAAATTTTCCTACGAGCAGTACTTC. This encodes CASRGKFSYEQYF. V is TRBV28 and J is TRBJ2-7; D remains ambiguous. CDR1 is MDHEN, CDR2 SYDVKM, per germline. The CDR3 spans 13 residues. Deletions cut 6 bases from V and 1 base from J, with 10 bases between.

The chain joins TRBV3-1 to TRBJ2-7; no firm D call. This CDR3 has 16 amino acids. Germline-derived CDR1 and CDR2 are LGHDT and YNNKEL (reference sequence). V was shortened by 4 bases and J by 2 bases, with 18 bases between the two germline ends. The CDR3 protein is CASSPTLKGPPYEQYF. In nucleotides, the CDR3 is TGTGCCAGCAGCCCCACCTTAAAAGGGCCTCCCTACGAGCAGTACTTC.

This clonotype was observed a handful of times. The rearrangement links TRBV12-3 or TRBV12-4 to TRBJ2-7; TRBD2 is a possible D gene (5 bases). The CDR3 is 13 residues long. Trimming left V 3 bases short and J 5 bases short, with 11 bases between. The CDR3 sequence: CASSFRSGNEQYF. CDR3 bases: TGTGCCAGCAGTTTCCGAAGCGGCAACGAGCAGTACTTC.

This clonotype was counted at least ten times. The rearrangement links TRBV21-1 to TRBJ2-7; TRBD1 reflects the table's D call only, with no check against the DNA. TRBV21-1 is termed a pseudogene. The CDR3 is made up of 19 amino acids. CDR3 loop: CASRKEWDRVFPSSYEQYF. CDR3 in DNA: TGTGCCAGCAGAAAAGAGTGGGACAGGGTATTTCCGAGCTCCTACGAGCAGTACTTC.